This T cell receptor beta chain is drawn from a study of T cell responses to AZD1222 COVID-19 vaccine. Looked up from germline, CDR1 is SGHKS and CDR2 is YYEKEE (reference sequence). The V gene end was trimmed by 4 bases and the J gene end by 4 bases; junction bases not matched to a gene: 10. This CDR3 spans 16 amino acids. The repertoire was sequenced with immunoSEQ multiplex PCR; TCRdb's copy has only in-frame clones and lacks some. In the table there are 90,000 to 150,000 clones, around 83% of which are singletons. This sequence joins TRBV5-5 and TRBJ1-4; TRBD1 matches at 7 bases. The source of this sequence is an adult who received the AZD1222 COVID-19 vaccine. The specimen comprised peripheral blood, sampled 28 days after the second AZD1222 dose. This CDR3 reads CASSGGLQGINEKLFF. In DNA form, the CDR3 reads TGTGCCAGCAGCGGTGGCCTACAGGGGATTAATGAAAAACTGTTTTTT. Full variable domain (outside the CDR3, taken from reference TRBV5-5 and TRBJ1-4): DAGVTQSPTHLIKTRGQQVTLRCSPISGHKSVSWYQQVLGQGPQFIFQYYEKEERGRGNFPDRFSARQFPNYSSELNVNALLLGDSALYLCASSGGLQGINEKLFFGSGTQLSVL.